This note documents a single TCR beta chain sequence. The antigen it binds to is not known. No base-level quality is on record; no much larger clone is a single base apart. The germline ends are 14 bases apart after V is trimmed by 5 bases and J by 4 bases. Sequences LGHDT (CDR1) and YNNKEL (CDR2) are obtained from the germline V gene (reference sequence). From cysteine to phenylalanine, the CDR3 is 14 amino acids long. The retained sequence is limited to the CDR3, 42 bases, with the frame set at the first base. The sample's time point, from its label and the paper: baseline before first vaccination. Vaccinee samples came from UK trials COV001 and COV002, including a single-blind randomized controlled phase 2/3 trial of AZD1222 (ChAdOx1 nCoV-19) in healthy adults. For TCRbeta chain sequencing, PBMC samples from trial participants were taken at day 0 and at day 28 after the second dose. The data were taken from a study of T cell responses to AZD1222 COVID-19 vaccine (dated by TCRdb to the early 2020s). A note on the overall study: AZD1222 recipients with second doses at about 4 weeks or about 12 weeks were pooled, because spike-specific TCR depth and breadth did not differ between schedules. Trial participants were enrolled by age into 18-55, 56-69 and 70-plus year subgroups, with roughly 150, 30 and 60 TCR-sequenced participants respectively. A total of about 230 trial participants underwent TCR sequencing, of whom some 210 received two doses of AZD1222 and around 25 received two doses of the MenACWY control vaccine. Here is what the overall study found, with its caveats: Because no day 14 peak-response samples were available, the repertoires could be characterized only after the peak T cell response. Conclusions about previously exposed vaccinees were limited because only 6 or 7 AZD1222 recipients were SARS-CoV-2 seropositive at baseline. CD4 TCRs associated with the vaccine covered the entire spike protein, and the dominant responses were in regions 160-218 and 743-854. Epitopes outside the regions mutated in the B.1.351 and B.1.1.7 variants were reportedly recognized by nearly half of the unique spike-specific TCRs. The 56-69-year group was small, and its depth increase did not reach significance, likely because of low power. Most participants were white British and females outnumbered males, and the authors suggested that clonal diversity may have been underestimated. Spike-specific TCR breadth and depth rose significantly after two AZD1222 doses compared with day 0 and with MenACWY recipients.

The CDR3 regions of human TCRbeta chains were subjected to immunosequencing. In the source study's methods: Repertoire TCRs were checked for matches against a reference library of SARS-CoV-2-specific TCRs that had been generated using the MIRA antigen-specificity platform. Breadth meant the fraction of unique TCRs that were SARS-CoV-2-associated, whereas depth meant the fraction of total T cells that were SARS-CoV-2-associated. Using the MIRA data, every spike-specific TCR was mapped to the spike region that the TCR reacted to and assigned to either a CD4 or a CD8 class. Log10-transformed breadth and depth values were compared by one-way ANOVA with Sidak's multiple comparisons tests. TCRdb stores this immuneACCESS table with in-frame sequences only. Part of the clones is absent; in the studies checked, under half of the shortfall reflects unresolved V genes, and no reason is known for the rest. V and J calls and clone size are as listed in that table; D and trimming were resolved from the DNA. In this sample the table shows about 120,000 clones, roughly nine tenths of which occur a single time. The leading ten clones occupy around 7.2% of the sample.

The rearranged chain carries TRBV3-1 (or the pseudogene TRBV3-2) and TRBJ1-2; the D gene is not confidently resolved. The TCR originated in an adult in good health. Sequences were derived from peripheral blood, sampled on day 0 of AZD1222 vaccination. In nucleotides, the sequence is TGTGCCAGCAGCTCGCTAAGGAGTACCTATGGCTACACCTTC. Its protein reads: CASSSLRSTYGYTF.